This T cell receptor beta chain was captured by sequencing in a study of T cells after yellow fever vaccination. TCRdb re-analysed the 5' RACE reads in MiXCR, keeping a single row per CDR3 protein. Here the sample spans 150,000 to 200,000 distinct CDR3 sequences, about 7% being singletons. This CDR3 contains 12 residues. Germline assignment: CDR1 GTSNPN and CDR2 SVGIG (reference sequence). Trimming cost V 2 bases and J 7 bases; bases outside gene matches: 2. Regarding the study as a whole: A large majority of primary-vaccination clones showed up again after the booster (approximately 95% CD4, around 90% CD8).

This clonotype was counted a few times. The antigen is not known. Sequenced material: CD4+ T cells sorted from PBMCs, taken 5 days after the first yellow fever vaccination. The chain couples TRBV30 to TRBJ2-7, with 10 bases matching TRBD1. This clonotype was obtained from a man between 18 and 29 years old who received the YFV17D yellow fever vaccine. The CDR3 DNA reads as TGTGCCTGGAGTCAGGGACAGGGGGAGCAGTACTTC. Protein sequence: CAWSQGQGEQYF.